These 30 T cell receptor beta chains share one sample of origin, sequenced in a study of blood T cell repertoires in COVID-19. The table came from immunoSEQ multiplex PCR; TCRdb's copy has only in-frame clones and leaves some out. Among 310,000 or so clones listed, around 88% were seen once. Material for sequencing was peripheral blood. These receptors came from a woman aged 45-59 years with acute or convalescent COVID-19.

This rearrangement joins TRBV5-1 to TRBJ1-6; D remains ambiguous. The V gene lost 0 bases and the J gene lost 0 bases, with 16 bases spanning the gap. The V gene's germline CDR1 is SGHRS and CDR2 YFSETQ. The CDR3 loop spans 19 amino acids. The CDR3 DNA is TGCGCCAGCAGCTTGGAAAGTGCCAAAAGTAGCTCCTATAATTCACCCCTCCACTTT. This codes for CASSLESAKSSSYNSPLHF.

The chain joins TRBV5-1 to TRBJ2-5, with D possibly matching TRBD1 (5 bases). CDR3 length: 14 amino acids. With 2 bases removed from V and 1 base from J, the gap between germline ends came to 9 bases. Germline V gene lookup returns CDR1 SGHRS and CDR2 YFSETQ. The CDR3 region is CASSFQGGQETQYF. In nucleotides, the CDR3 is TGCGCCAGCAGCTTCCAGGGTGGCCAAGAGACCCAGTACTTC.

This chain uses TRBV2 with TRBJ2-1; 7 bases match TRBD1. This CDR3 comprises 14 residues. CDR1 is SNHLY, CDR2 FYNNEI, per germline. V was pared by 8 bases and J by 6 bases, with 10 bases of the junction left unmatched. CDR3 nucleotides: TGTGCCAGCCGCCACCGGGACAGAACCAATGAGCAGTTCTTC. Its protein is CASRHRDRTNEQFF. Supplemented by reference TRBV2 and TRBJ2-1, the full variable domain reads EPEVTQTPSHQVTQMGQEVILRCVPISNHLYFYWYRQILGQKVEFLVSFYNNEISEKSEIFDDQFSVERPDGSNFTLKIRSTKLEDSAMYFCASRHRDRTNEQFFGPGTRLTVL.

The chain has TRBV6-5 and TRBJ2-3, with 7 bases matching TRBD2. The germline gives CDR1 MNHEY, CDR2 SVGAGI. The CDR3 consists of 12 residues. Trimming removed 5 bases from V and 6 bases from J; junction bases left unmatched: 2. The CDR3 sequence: CASSRGGDTQYF. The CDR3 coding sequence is TGTGCCAGCAGTCGGGGAGGGGATACGCAGTATTTT.

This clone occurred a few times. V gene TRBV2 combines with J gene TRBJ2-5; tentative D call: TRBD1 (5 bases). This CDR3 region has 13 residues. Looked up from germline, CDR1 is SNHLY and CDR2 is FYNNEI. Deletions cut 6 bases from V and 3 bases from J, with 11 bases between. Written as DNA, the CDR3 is TGTGCCAGCAGAGTTGACAGAGAAGAGACCCAGTACTTC. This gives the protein CASRVDREETQYF.

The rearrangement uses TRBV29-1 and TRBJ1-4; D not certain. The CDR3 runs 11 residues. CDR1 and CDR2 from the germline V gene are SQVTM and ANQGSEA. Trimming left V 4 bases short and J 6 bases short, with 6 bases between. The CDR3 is CSVGGDEKLFF. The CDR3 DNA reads TGCAGCGTTGGAGGAGATGAAAAACTGTTTTTT.

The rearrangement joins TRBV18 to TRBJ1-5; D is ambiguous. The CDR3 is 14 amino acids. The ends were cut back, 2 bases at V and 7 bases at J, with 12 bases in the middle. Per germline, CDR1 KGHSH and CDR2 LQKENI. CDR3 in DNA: TGTGCCAGCTCACCAAACTTAGCGGGGCAGCCCCAGCATTTT. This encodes CASSPNLAGQPQHF.

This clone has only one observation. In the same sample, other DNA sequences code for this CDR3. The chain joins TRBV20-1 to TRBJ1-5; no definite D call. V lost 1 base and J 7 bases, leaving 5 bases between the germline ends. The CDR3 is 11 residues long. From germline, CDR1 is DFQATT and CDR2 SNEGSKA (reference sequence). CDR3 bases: TGCAGTGCTAGAGCGGGGCAGCCCCAGCATTTT. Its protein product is CSARAGQPQHF.

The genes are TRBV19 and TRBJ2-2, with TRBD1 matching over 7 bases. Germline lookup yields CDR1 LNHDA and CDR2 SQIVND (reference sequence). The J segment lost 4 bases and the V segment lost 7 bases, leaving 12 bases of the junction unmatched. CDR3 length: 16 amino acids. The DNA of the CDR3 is TGTGCCAGTACCCCACTATCGACAGGGACCACCGGGGAGCTGTTTTTT. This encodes CASTPLSTGTTGELFF.

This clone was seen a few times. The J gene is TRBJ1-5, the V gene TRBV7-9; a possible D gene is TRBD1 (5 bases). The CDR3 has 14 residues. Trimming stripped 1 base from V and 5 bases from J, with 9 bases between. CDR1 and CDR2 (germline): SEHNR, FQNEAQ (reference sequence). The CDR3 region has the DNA TGTGCCAGCAGCTTAGAGACAGATCATCAGCCCCAGCATTTT. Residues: CASSLETDHQPQHF.

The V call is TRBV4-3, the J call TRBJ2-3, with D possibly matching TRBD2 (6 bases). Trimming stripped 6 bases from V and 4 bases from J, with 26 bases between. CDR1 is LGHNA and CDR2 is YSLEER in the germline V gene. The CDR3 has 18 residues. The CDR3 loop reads CASSLAVSGGNSPDTQYF. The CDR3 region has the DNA TGCGCCAGCAGTCTTGCTGTATCTGGGGGGAATAGTCCAGATACGCAGTATTTT.

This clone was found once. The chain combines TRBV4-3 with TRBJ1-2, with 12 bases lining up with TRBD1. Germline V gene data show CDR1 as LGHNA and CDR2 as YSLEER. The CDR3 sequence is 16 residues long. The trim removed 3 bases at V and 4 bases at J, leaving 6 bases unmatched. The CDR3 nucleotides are TGCGCCAGCAGCCAGGGACAGGGGGCTTTATCCTATGGCTACACCTTC. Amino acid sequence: CASSQGQGALSYGYTF.

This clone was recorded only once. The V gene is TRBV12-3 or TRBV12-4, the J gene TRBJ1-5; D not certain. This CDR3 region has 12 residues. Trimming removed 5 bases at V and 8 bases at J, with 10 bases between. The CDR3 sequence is CASSGEGKPQHF. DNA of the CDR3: TGTGCCAGCAGTGGAGAGGGCAAGCCCCAGCATTTT.

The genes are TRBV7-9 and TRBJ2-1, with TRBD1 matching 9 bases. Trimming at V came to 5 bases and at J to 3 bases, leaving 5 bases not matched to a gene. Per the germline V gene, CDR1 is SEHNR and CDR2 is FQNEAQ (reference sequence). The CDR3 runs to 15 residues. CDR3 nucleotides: TGTGCCAGCAGCCCATGGACAGGGGACTACAATGAGCAGTTCTTC. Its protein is CASSPWTGDYNEQFF.

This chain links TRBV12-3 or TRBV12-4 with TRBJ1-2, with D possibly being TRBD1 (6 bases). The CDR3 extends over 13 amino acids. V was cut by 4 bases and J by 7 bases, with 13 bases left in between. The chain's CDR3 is CASSSQTGIGYTF. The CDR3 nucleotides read TGTGCCAGCAGTTCGCAAACAGGGATTGGCTACACCTTC.

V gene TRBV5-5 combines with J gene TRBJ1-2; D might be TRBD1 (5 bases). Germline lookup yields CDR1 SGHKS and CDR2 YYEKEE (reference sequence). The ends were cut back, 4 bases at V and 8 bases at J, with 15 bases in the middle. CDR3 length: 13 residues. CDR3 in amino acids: CASSTGGDGGYTF. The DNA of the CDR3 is TGTGCCAGCAGCACGGGAGGGGATGGGGGCTACACCTTC. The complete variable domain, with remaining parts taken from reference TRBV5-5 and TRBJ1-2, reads DAGVTQSPTHLIKTRGQQVTLRCSPISGHKSVSWYQQVLGQGPQFIFQYYEKEERGRGNFPDRFSARQFPNYSSELNVNALLLGDSALYLCASSTGGDGGYTFGSGTRLTVV.

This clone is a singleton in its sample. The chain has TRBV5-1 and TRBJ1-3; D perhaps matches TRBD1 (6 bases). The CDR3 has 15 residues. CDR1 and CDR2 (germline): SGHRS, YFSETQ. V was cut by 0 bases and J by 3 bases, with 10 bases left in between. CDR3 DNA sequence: TGCGCCAGCAGCTTGGATCAGGGGTTTGGAAACACCATATATTTT. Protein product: CASSLDQGFGNTIYF. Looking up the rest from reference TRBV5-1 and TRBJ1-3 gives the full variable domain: KAGVTQTPRYLIKTRGQQVTLSCSPISGHRSVSWYQQTPGQGLQFLFEYFSETQRNKGNFPGRFSGRQFSNSRSEMNVSTLELGDSALYLCASSLDQGFGNTIYFGEGSWLTVV.

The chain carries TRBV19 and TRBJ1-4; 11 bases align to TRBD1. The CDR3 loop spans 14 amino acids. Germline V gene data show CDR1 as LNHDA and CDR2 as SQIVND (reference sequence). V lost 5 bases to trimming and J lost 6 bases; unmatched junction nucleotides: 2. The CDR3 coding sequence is TGTGCCAGTAGTCCGGGACAGGGGGATGAAAAACTGTTTTTT. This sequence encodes CASSPGQGDEKLFF.

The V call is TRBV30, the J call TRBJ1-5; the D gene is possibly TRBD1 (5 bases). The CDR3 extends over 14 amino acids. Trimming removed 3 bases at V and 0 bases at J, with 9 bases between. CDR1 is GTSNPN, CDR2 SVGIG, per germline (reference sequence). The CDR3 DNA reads TGTGCCTGGAGAACCACAGGTAGCAATCAGCCCCAGCATTTT. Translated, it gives CAWRTTGSNQPQHF. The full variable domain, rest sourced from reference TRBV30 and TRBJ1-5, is SQTIHQWPATLVQPVGSPLSLECTVEGTSNPNLYWYRQAAGRGLQLLFYSVGIGQISSEVPQNLSASRPQDRQFILSSKKLLLSDSGFYLCAWRTTGSNQPQHFGDGTRLSIL.

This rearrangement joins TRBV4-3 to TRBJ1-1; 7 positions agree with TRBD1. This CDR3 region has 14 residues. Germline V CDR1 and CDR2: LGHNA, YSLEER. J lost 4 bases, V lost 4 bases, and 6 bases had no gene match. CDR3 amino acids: CASSRQTGPTEAFF. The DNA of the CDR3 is TGCGCCAGCAGCCGACAGACAGGGCCCACTGAAGCTTTCTTT.

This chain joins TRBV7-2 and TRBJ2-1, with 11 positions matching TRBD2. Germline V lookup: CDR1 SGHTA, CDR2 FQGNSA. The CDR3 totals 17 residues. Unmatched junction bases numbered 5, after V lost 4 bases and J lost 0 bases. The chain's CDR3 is CASSSGLAVSSYNEQFF. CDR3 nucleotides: TGTGCCAGCAGCTCGGGACTAGCGGTGAGCTCCTACAATGAGCAGTTCTTC.

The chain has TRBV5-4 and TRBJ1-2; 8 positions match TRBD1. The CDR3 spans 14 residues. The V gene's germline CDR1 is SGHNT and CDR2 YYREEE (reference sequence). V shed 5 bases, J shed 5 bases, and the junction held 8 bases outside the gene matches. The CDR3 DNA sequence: TGTGCCAGCAGTTCGGGACAGGAAATATATGGCTACACCTTC. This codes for CASSSGQEIYGYTF.

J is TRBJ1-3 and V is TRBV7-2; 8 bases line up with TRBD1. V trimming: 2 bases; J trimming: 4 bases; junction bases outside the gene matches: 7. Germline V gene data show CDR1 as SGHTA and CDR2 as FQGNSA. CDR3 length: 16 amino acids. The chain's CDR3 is CASSLQGAQEGNTIYF. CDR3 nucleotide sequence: TGTGCCAGCAGCTTACAGGGGGCCCAGGAAGGAAACACCATATATTTT.

The CDR3 DNA follows: TGTGCCAGCAGCCGGGGACAGGGGGGTGGTCGCACTGAAGCTTTCTTT. Its translation is CASSRGQGGGRTEAFF. The chain carries TRBV27 and TRBJ1-1; 11 bases are a match to TRBD1. The CDR3 is made up of 16 amino acids. Germline V gene data show CDR1 as MNHEY and CDR2 as SMNVEV (reference sequence). The V segment lost 6 bases and the J segment 4 bases; nucleotides outside the gene matches: 10.

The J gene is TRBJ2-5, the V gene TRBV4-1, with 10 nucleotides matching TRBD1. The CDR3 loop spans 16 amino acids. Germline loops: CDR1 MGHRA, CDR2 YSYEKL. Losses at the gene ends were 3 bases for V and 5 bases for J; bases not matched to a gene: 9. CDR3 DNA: TGCGCCAGCAGCCAGATCGGGACAGGGGTTTGGGAGACCCAGTACTTC. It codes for CASSQIGTGVWETQYF.

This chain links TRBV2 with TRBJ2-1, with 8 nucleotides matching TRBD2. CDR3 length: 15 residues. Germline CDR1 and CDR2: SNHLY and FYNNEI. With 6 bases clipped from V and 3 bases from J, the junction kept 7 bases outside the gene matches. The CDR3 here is CASSAKSGSYNEQFF. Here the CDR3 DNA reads TGTGCCAGCAGCGCGAAGAGCGGGAGCTACAATGAGCAGTTCTTC. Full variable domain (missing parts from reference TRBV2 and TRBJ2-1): EPEVTQTPSHQVTQMGQEVILRCVPISNHLYFYWYRQILGQKVEFLVSFYNNEISEKSEIFDDQFSVERPDGSNFTLKIRSTKLEDSAMYFCASSAKSGSYNEQFFGPGTRLTVL.

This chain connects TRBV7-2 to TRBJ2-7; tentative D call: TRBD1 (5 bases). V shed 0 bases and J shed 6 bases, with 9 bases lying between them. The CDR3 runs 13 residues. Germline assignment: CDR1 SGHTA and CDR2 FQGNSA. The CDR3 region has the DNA TGTGCCAGCAGCTTAGCGGGCCAGGGCGAGCAGTACTTC. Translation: CASSLAGQGEQYF. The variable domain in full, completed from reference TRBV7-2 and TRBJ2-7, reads GAGVSQSPSNKVTEKGKDVELRCDPISGHTALYWYRQSLGQGLEFLIYFQGNSAPDKSGLPSDRFSAERTGGSVSTLTIQRTQQEDSAVYLCASSLAGQGEQYFGPGTRLTVT.

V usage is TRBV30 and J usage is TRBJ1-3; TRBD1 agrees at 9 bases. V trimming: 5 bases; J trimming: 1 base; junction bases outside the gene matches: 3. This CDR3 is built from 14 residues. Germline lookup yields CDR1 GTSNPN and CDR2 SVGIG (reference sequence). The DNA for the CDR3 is TGTGCCTGGCAACAGGGGGCTTCTGGAAACACCATATATTTT. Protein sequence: CAWQQGASGNTIYF.

Here the CDR3 reads CATTGQGGQPQHF. CDR3 sequence (DNA): TGTGCCACCACTGGACAGGGGGGACAGCCCCAGCATTTT. This rearrangement joins TRBV2 to TRBJ1-5; 10 nucleotides match TRBD1. CDR3 length: 13 residues. Losses at the gene ends were 10 bases for V and 7 bases for J; bases not matched to a gene: 7. CDR1 and CDR2 from the germline V gene are SNHLY and FYNNEI.

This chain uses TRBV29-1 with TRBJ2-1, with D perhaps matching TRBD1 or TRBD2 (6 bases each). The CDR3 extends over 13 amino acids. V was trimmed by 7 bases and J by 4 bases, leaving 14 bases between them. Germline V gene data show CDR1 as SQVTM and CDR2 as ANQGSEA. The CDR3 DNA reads TGCAGCGGGGGGGCTTTTCAATACAATGAGCAGTTCTTC. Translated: CSGGAFQYNEQFF.